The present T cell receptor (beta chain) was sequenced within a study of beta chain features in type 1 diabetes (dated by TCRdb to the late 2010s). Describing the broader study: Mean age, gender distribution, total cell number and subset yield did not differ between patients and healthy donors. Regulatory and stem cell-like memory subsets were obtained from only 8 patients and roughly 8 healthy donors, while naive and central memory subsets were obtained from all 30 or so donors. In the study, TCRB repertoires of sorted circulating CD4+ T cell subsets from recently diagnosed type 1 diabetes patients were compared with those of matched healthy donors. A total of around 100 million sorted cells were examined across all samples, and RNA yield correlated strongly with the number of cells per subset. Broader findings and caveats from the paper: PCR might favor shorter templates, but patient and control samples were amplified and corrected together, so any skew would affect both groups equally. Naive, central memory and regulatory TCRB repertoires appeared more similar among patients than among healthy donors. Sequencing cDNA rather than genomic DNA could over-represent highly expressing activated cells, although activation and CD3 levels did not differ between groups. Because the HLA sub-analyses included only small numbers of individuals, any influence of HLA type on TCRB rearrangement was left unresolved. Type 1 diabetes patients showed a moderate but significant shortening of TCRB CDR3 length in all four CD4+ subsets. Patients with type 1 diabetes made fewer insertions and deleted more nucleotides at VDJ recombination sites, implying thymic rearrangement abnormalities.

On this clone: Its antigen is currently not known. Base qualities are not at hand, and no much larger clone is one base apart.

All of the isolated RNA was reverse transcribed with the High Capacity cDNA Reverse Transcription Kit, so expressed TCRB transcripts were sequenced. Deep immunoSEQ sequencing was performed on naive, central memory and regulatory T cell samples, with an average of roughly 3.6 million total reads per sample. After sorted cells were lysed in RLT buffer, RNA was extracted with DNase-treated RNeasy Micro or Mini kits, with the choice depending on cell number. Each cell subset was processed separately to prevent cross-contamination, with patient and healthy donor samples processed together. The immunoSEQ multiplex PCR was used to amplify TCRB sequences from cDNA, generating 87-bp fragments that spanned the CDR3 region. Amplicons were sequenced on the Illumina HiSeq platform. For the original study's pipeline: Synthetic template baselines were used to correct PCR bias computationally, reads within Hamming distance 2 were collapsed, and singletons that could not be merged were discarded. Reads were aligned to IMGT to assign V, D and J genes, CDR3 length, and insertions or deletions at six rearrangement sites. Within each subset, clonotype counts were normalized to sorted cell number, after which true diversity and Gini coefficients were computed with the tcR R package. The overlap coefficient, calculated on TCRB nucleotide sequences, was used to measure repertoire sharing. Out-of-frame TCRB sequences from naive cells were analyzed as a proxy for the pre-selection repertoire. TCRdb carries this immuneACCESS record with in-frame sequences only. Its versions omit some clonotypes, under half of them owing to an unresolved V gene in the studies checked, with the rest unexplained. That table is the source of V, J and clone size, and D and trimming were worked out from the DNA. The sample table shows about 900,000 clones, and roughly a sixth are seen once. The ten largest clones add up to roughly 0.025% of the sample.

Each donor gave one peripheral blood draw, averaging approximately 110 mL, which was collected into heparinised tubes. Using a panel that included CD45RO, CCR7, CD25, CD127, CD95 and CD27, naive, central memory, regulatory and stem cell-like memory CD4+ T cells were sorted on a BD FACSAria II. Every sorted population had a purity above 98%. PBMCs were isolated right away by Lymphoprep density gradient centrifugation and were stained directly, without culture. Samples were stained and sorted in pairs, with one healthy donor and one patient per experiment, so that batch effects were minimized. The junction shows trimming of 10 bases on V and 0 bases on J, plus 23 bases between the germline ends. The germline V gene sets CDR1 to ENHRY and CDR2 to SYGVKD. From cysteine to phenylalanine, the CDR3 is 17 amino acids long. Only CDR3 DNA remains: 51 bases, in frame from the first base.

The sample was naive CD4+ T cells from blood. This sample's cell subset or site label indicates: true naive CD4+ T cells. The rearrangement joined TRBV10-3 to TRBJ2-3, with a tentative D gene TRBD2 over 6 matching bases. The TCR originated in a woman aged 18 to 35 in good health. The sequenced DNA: TGTGCCACCTCCGGGACCGGGACTGGAGGAAGCACAGATACGCAGTATTTT. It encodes CATSGTGTGGSTDTQYF.